The next 21 T cell receptor beta chains were all read from a single sample in a study of blood T cell repertoires in COVID-19. Using immunoSEQ multiplex PCR, the repertoire was profiled, and TCRdb retains in-frame clones only, with some absent. The repertoire includes over 300,000 clones, more than 80% of them detected once, and over 1% sits in the top ten. The source material was peripheral blood. Receptor source: a man aged 40-55 years with acute or convalescent COVID-19.

The chain has TRBV30 and TRBJ1-4; 7 bases match TRBD1. From germline, CDR1 is GTSNPN and CDR2 SVGIG (reference sequence). J lost 5 bases, V lost 2 bases, and 2 bases had no gene match. The CDR3 sequence is 13 residues long. The CDR3 DNA follows: TGTGCCTGGAGTACACAGGGGAATGAAAAACTGTTTTTT. Its protein product is CAWSTQGNEKLFF.

The J gene is TRBJ2-1, the V gene TRBV2; 13 bases agree with TRBD2. The J segment lost 13 bases and the V segment lost 5 bases, leaving 2 bases of the junction unmatched. CDR3 length: 12 amino acids. Germline V gene lookup returns CDR1 SNHLY and CDR2 FYNNEI. In DNA form, the CDR3 reads TGTGCCAGCAGTTCGGGACTAGCGGGACAGTTCTTC. Amino acids: CASSSGLAGQFF.

This clone was found a few times. The chain links TRBV9 to TRBJ2-5; D remains unclear. The V end was cut by 4 bases, the J end by 3 bases, with 10 bases between. The CDR3 contains 13 residues. Germline V gives CDR1 SGDLS, CDR2 YYNGEE. CDR3 protein: CASSPPSKETQYF. Written as DNA, the CDR3 is TGTGCCAGCAGCCCCCCATCCAAAGAGACCCAGTACTTC.

The chain has TRBV19 and TRBJ1-2; TRBD1 matches 9 bases. Trimming took 10 bases from V and 7 from J; bases not matched to a gene: 13. The V gene's germline CDR1 is LNHDA and CDR2 SQIVND (reference sequence). This CDR3 has 14 amino acids. The CDR3, as DNA: TGTGCCACTTCCCGCGGCGACAGGGGGATTGGCTACACCTTC. Its protein is CATSRGDRGIGYTF.

This clone has only one observation. This chain uses TRBV25-1 with TRBJ2-1; unclear D gene. The V gene lost 11 bases and the J gene lost 3 bases, with 17 bases spanning the gap. The CDR3 totals 14 residues. From germline, CDR1 is MGHDK and CDR2 SYGVNS. The CDR3, as DNA: TGTGCCCCCAAAGGTGGCGGATACTACAATGAGCAGTTCTTC. Its translation is CAPKGGGYYNEQFF.

The chain joins TRBV5-1 to TRBJ1-1, with 10 bases identical to TRBD1. This CDR3 comprises 17 residues. Germline CDR1 and CDR2: SGHRS and YFSETQ. With V trimmed by 4 bases and J by 3 bases, 12 bases remained unmatched. The CDR3 region has the DNA TGCGCCAGCAGCGCCGAACCACAGGGACAGGGGTACACTGAAGCTTTCTTT. Amino acid sequence: CASSAEPQGQGYTEAFF.

CDR3 DNA: TGTGCCAGTAGTATGGGCCAAGGCCTGGATGGCTACACCTTC. The encoded protein is CASSMGQGLDGYTF. The genes are TRBV19 and TRBJ1-2; D gene uncertain. There are 14 residues in the CDR3. Trimming pared 3 bases from V and 6 bases from J, leaving 14 bases between. The germline V gene encodes CDR1 LNHDA and CDR2 SQIVND (reference sequence).

The rearrangement joins TRBV11-3 to TRBJ2-1; no clear D. The CDR3 sequence is 15 residues long. V was clipped by 5 bases and J by 4 bases, with 15 bases between them. CDR1 is SGHNT and CDR2 is YENEEA in the germline V gene. The CDR3 loop reads CASSPHSVIYNEQFF. The CDR3 bases are TGTGCCAGCAGCCCCCACTCCGTAATTTACAATGAGCAGTTCTTC.

Concerning this clone: One end of the junction is discordant with germline, which a read error may explain. CDR3 DNA: TGTGCCATGAGTGAAGAGCGGGAGGTGTACAATGAGCAGTTCTTC. It translates to CAMSEEREVYNEQFF. The V and J genes are TRBV10-3 and TRBJ2-1; 9 nucleotides agree with TRBD2. The germline gives CDR1 ENHRY, CDR2 SYGVKD. This CDR3 comprises 15 residues.

The chain is built from TRBV5-4 and TRBJ2-7, with 7 bases aligning to TRBD1. CDR1 and CDR2 from the germline V gene are SGHNT and YYREEE (reference sequence). After removal of 4 bases from V and 2 bases from J, the junction contained 9 bases not matched to a gene. The CDR3 is 15 residues long. The CDR3 coding sequence is TGTGCCAGCAGCCCCCGGGACAGACCTCCCTACGAGCAGTACTTC. Its translation: CASSPRDRPPYEQYF.

The chain has TRBV9 and TRBJ1-5; TRBD1 is a possible D gene (6 bases). The CDR3 spans 15 residues. The V end lost 0 bases, the J end lost 6 bases, and 13 bases lay between the germline ends. Germline-derived CDR1 and CDR2 are SGDLS and YYNGEE. For the CDR3, the DNA is TGTGCCAGCAGCGTAGATGGGGGGGGCGGTCAGCCCCAGCATTTT. This sequence encodes CASSVDGGGGQPQHF. The full variable domain, rest sourced from reference TRBV9 and TRBJ1-5, is DSGVTQTPKHLITATGQRVTLRCSPRSGDLSVYWYQQSLDQGLQFLIQYYNGEERAKGNILERFSAQQFPDLHSELNLSSLELGDSALYFCASSVDGGGGQPQHFGDGTRLSIL.

With respect to this clone: The junction does not match germline at one end; this may be a read error. The chain is built from TRBV11-3 and TRBJ2-7; the D is unclear. The CDR3 runs 13 residues. Germline CDR1 SGHNT, CDR2 YENEEA. For the CDR3, the DNA is TGTACCAGCAGCCCGGGTTCACCCGGGGAGCAGTACTTC. Its translation: CTSSPGSPGEQYF.

The J gene is TRBJ2-1, the V gene TRBV20-1, with D maybe TRBD1 (6 bases). Per germline, CDR1 DFQATT and CDR2 SNEGSKA (reference sequence). The CDR3 totals 14 residues. V shed 3 bases and J shed 3 bases, with 12 bases lying between them. The CDR3 region has the DNA TGCAGTGCTAGTCCAACAGGGCGCTACAATGAGCAGTTCTTC. Translating gives CSASPTGRYNEQFF.

The chain carries TRBV3-1 (or the pseudogene TRBV3-2) and TRBJ2-2; possible D gene TRBD2, 5 bases. V lost 1 base and J 4 bases, leaving 13 bases between the germline ends. This CDR3 comprises 16 residues. CDR1 and CDR2 (germline): LGHDT, YNNKEL (reference sequence). DNA of the CDR3: TGTGCCAGCAGCCAAGCCCTTACTAGAGCCACCGGGGAGCTGTTTTTT. This translates into CASSQALTRATGELFF.

This clone occurred once. The chain is built from TRBV5-1 and TRBJ2-5; D perhaps matches TRBD2 (6 bases). Trimming removed 0 bases at V and 5 bases at J, with 17 bases between. Germline V CDR1 and CDR2: SGHRS, YFSETQ. This CDR3 is 16 amino acids long. In DNA, the CDR3 is TGCGCCAGCAGCTTGGGCGGAGGGCGATTTCGGGAGACCCAGTACTTC. It encodes CASSLGGGRFRETQYF.

V is TRBV30 and J is TRBJ2-7; D remains ambiguous. The germline V and J ends were trimmed by 3 bases and 5 bases, with 11 bases remaining between them. The CDR3 sequence is 12 residues long. Germline loops: CDR1 GTSNPN, CDR2 SVGIG (reference sequence). DNA of the CDR3: TGTGCCTGGAGCCAATTACTCGACGAGCAGTACTTC. Protein sequence: CAWSQLLDEQYF.

This clone was seen more than once but under ten times. This chain joins TRBV9 and TRBJ2-5; 8 bases are shared with TRBD1. With 4 bases clipped from V and 3 bases from J, the junction kept 11 bases outside the gene matches. The CDR3 is 16 residues long. The germline CDR1 and CDR2 sequences are SGDLS and YYNGEE. The CDR3 sequence is CASSFRPEDREETQYF. In DNA, the CDR3 is TGTGCCAGCAGCTTCCGCCCCGAGGACAGGGAAGAGACCCAGTACTTC.

The gene calls are TRBV5-4 and TRBJ2-5; 8 bases align to TRBD2. Germline loops: CDR1 SGHNT, CDR2 YYREEE (reference sequence). The length of the CDR3 is 15 residues. The V segment lost 3 bases and the J segment 4 bases; nucleotides outside the gene matches: 8. The CDR3 sequence: CASSSGLAPGETQYF. The CDR3 DNA sequence: TGTGCCAGCAGCTCCGGACTAGCCCCGGGAGAGACCCAGTACTTC.

This sequence joins TRBV2 and TRBJ1-5; D is possibly TRBD1 (6 bases). The germline V and J ends were trimmed by 10 bases and 5 bases, with 15 bases remaining between them. Germline V lookup: CDR1 SNHLY, CDR2 FYNNEI. CDR3 length: 13 amino acids. In nucleotides, the CDR3 is TGTGCCACTTCACAGGGAATGGATCAGCCCCAGCATTTT. Protein product: CATSQGMDQPQHF.

CDR3 residues: CASYKMNTEAFF. CDR3 bases: TGTGCCAGCTACAAGATGAACACTGAAGCTTTCTTT. The chain couples TRBV28 to TRBJ1-1; D not certain. Germline values: CDR1 MDHEN, CDR2 SYDVKM. The CDR3 is 12 residues long. The ends were cut back, 8 bases at V and 0 bases at J, with 7 bases in the middle.

The chain couples TRBV27 to TRBJ2-2; TRBD2 matches 7 bases. The CDR3 totals 13 residues. V lost 4 bases to trimming and J lost 6 bases; unmatched junction nucleotides: 2. The germline V gene encodes CDR1 MNHEY and CDR2 SMNVEV (reference sequence). The CDR3 DNA is TGTGCCAGCAGTTGGGAGGGCCCCGGGGAGCTGTTTTTT. Residues: CASSWEGPGELFF.